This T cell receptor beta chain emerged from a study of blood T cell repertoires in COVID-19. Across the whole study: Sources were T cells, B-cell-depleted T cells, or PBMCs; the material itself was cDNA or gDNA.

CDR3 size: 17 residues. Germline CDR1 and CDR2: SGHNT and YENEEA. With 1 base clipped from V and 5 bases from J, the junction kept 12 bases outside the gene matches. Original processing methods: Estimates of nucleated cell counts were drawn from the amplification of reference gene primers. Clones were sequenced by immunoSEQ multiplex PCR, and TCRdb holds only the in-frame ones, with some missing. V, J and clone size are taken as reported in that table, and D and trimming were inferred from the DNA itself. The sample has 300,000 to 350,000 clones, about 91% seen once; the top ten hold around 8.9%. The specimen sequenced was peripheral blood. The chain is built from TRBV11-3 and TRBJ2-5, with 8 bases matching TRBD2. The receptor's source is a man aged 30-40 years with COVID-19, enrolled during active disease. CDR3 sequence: CASSLGTTSGPGETQYF. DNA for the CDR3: TGTGCCAGCAGCTTAGGGACCACTAGCGGTCCAGGGGAGACCCAGTACTTC.